This T cell receptor (beta chain) was identified during a study of shared clonotypes between healthy human individuals. Study-wide results and limits: Relative to clonotypes present in all four donors, those not shared had lower generation probabilities. Naive CD4 clonotype sharing across a handful of donors was approximately 5%.

A roughly 200 ng quantity of DNA, tens of thousands of T cell genomes, went into the sorted-subset replicate PCRs. Repertoires were generated with immunoSEQ multiplex PCR, while TCRdb's copy carries only in-frame clones and drops some. The table has over a million clones, about 98.5% seen once. Deletions cut 4 bases from V and 8 bases from J, with 12 bases between. The CDR3 covers 13 residues. The germline V gene has CDR1 MNHEY and CDR2 SMNVEV (reference sequence). A note on this clone: Its cognate antigen is unknown.

The specimen sequenced was naive CD4+ T cells sorted from blood. The subset: CD45RA+ positively selected. The receptor comes from a man younger than 45 in good health. The rearrangement uses TRBV27 and TRBJ2-1; possible D gene TRBD1, 5 bases. Here the CDR3 reads CASSSEARDEQFF. DNA of the CDR3: TGTGCCAGCAGTTCGGAAGCCAGGGATGAGCAGTTCTTC.